This T cell receptor beta chain was sequenced during a study of neurological immune-mediated disorders. In every sequencing run, more than 200 million TCR-beta sequences were generated from 15-18 subjects. TCRdb reprocessed the 5' RACE reads via MiXCR and lists one record per CDR3 protein. The repertoire holds about 66,000 distinct CDR3 sequences, with 4.5% as singletons. V lost 2 bases, J lost 2 bases, and 4 bases lay in between. The CDR3 totals 13 residues. Germline V CDR1 and CDR2: SGHAT, FQNNGV. The sequence came from a man aged 25 to 40 with multiple sclerosis. The source material was PBMCs. The chain uses TRBV11-2 and TRBJ2-1, with D uncertain. The CDR3, as DNA: TGTGCCAGCAGCTTATTAGCCTACAATGAGCAGTTCTTC. Translating gives CASSLLAYNEQFF.